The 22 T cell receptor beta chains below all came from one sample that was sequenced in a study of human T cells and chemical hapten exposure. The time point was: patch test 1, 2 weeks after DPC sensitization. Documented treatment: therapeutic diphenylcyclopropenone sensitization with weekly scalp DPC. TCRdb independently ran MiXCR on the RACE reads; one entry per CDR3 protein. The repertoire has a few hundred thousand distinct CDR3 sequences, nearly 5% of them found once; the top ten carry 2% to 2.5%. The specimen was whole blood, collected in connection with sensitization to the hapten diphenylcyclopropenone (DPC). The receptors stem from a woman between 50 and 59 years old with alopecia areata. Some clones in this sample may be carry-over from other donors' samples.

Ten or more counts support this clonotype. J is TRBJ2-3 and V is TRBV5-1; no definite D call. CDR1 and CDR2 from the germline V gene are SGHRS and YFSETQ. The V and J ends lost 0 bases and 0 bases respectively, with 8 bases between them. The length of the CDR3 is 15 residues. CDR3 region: CASSLDRASTDTQYF. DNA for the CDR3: TGCGCCAGCAGCTTGGATCGGGCTAGCACAGATACGCAGTATTTT.

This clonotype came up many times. CDR3 region: CASSLTISYEQYF. The CDR3 coding sequence is TGTGCCAGCAGCTTGACCATCTCCTACGAGCAGTACTTC. The rearrangement links TRBV5-5 to TRBJ2-7; no clear D. Trimming left V 1 base short and J 0 bases short, with 5 bases between. CDR3 length: 13 residues. Germline lookup yields CDR1 SGHKS and CDR2 YYEKEE (reference sequence).

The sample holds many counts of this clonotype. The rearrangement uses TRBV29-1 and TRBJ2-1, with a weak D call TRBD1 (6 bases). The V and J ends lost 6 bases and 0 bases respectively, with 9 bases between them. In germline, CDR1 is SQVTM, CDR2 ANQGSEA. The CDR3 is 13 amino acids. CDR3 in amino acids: CSVGQSSYNEQFF. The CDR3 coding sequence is TGCAGCGTCGGACAGTCCTCCTACAATGAGCAGTTCTTC.

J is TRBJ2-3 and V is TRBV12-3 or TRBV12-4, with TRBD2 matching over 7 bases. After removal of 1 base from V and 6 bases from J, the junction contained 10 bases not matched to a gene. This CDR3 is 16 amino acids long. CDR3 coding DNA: TGTGCCAGCAGTTTAGGCCCTAGCGGCCTCATGGATACGCAGTATTTT. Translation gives CASSLGPSGLMDTQYF.

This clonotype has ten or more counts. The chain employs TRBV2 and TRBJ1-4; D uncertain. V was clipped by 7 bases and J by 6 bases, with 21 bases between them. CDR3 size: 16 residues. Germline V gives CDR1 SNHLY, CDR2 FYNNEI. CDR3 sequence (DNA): TGTGCCAGCACCTCAAGGACTATCCCAAGGGATGAAAAACTGTTTTTT. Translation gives CASTSRTIPRDEKLFF.

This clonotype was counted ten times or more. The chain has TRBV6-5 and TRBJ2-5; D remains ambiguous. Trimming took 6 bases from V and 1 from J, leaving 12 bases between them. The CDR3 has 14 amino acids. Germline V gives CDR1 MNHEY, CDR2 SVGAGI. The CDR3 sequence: CASRPGWAQETQYF. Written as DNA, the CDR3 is TGTGCCAGCAGACCTGGCTGGGCCCAAGAGACCCAGTACTTC.

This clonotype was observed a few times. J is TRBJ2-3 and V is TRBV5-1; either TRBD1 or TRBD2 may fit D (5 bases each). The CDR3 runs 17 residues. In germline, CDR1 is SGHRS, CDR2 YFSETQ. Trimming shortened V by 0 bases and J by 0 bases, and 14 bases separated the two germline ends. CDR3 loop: CASSLEGTPWSTDTQYF. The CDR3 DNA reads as TGCGCCAGCAGCTTGGAAGGGACCCCCTGGAGCACAGATACGCAGTATTTT.

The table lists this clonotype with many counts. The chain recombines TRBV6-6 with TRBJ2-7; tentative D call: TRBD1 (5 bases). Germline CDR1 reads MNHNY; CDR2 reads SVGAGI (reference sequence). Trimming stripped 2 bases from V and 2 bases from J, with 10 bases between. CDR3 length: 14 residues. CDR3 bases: TGTGCCAGCAGTTACACTCAGGGTCCCTACGAGCAGTACTTC. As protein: CASSYTQGPYEQYF.

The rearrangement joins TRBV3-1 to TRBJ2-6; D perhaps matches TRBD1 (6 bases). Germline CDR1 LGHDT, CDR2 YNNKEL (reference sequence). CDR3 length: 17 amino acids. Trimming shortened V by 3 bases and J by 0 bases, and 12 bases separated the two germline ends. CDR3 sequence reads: CASSHRDIRSGANVLTF. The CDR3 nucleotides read TGTGCCAGCAGCCACCGGGACATACGCTCTGGGGCCAACGTCCTGACTTTC.

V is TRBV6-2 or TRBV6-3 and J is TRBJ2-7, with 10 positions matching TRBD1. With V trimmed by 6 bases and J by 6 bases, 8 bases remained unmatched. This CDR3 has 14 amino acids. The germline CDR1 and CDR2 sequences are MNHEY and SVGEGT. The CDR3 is CASSHDRGRFEQYF. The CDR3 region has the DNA TGTGCCAGCAGCCACGACAGGGGGCGCTTCGAGCAGTACTTC.

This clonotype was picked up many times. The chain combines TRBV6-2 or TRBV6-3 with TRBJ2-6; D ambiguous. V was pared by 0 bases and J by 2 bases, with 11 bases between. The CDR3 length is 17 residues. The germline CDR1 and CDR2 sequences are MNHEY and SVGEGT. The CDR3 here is CASSYSTPTPGANVLTF. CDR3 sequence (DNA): TGTGCCAGCAGTTACTCGACCCCTACACCTGGGGCCAACGTCCTGACTTTC.

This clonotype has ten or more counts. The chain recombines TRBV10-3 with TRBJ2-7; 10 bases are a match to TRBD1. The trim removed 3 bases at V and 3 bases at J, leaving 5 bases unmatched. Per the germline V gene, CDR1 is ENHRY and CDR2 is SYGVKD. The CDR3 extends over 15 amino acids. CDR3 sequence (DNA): TGTGCCATCAGTGATACGGGACAGGGGCGCTACGAGCAGTACTTC. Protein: CAISDTGQGRYEQYF.

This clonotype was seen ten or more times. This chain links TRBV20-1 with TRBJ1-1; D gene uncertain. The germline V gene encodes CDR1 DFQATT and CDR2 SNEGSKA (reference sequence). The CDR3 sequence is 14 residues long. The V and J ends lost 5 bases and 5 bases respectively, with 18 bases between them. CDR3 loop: CSAPISGLGTEAFF. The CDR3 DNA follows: TGCAGTGCTCCCATTTCGGGGTTGGGGACTGAAGCTTTCTTT.

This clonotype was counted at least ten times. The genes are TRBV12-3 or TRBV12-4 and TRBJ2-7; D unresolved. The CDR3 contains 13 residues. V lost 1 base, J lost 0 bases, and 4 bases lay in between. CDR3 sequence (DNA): TGTGCCAGCAGTTTAGGGAGCTCCTACGAGCAGTACTTC. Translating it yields CASSLGSSYEQYF.

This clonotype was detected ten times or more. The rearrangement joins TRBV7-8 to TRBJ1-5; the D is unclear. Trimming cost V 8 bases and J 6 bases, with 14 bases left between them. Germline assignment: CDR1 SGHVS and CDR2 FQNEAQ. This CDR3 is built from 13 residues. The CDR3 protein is CASGTQPSQPQHF. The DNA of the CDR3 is TGTGCCAGCGGTACCCAGCCTAGTCAGCCCCAGCATTTT. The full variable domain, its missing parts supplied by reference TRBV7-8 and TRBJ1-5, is GAGVSQSPRYKVAKRGQDVALRCDPISGHVSLFWYQQALGQGPEFLTYFQNEAQLDKSGLPSDRFFAERPEGSVSTLKIQRTQQEDSAVYLCASGTQPSQPQHFGDGTRLSIL.

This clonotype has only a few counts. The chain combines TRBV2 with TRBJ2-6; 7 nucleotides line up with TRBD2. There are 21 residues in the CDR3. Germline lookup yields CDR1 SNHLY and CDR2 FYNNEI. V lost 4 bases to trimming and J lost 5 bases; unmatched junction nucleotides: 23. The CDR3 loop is CASSATEGSGGVSYWANVLTF. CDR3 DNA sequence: TGTGCCAGCAGTGCGACTGAGGGCTCTGGGGGGGTGTCTTATTGGGCCAACGTCCTGACTTTC.

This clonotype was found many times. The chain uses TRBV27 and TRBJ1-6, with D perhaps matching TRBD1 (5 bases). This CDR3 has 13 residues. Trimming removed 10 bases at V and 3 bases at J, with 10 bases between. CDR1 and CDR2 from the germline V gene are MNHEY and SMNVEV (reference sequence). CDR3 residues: CATSDSYNSPLHF. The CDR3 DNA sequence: TGTGCCACCTCCGACAGCTATAATTCACCCCTCCACTTT.

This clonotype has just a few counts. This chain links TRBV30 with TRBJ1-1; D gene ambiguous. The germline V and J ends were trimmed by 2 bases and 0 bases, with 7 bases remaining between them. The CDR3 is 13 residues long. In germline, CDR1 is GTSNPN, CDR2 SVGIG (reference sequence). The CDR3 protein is CAWSLTLNTEAFF. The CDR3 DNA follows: TGTGCCTGGAGTCTGACCCTGAACACTGAAGCTTTCTTT.

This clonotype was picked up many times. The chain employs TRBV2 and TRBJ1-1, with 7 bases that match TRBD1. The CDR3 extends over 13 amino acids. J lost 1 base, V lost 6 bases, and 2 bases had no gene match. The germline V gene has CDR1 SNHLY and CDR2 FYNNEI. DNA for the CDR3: TGTGCCAGCAGGGGACAGCCGAACACTGAAGCTTTCTTT. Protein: CASRGQPNTEAFF.

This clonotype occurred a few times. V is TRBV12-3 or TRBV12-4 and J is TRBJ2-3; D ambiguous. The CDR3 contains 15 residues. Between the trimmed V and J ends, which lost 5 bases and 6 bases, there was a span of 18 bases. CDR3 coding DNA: TGTGCCAGCAGTCAGGCTGGCGCCTATGGGGATACGCAGTATTTT. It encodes CASSQAGAYGDTQYF.

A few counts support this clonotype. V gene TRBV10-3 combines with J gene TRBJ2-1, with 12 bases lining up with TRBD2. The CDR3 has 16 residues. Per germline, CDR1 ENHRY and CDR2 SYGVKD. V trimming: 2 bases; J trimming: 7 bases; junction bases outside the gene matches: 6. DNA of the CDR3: TGTGCCATCAGTGAGCCGACACTAGCGGGAGGAAATGAGCAGTTCTTC. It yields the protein CAISEPTLAGGNEQFF.

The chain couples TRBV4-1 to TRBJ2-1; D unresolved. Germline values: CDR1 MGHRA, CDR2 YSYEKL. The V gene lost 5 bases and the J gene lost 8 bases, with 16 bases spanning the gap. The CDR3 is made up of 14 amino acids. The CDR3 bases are TGCGCCAGCAGCTTATCGGACGGCGCTGATGAGCAGTTCTTC. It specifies CASSLSDGADEQFF.